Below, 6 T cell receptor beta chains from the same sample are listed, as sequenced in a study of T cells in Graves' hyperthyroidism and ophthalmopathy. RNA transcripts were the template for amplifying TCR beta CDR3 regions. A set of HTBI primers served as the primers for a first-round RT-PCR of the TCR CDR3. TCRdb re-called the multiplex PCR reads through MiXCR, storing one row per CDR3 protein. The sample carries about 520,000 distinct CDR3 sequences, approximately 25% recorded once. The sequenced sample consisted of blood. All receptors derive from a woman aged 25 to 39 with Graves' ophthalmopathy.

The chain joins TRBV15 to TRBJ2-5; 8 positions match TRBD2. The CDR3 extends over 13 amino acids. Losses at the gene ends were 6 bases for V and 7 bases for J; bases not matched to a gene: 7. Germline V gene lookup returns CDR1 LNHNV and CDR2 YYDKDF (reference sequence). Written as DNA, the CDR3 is TGTGCCACCAGTTCCCTCCGGGGGGGGACCCAGTACTTC. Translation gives CATSSLRGGTQYF. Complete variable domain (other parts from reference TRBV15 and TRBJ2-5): DAMVIQNPRYQVTQFGKPVTLSCSQTLNHNVMYWYQQKSSQAPKLLFHYYDKDFNNEADTPDNFQSRRPNTSFCFLDIRSPGLGDTAMYLCATSSLRGGTQYFGPGTRLLVL.

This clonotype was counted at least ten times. Written as DNA, the CDR3 is TGTGCCAGCAGCTTAGTGGGGTTAGGGATGCACACTGAAGCTTTCTTT. Amino acids: CASSLVGLGMHTEAFF. The genes are TRBV11-1 and TRBJ1-1, with D uncertain. The CDR3 length is 16 residues. Germline V gene data show CDR1 as SGHAT and CDR2 as FQDESV (reference sequence). The germline V and J ends were trimmed by 1 base and 3 bases, with 15 bases remaining between them.

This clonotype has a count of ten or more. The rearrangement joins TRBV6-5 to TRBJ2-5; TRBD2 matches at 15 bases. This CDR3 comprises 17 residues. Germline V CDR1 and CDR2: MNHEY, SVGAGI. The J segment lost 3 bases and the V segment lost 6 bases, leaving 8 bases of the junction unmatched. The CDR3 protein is CASSHGLAGGLEETQYF. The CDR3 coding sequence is TGTGCCAGCAGCCACGGACTAGCGGGGGGGCTAGAAGAGACCCAGTACTTC.

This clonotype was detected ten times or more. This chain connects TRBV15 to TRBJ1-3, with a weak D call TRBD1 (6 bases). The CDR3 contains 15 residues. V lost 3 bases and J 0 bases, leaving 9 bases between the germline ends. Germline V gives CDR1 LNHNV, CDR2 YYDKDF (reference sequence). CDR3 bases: TGTGCCACCAGCAGGACAGGTAGCTCTGGAAACACCATATATTTT. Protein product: CATSRTGSSGNTIYF.

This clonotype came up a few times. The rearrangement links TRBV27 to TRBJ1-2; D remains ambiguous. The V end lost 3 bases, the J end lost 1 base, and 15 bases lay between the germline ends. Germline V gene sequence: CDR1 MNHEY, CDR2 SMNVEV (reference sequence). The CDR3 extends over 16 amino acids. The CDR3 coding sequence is TGTGCCAGCAGTTTGGTCCCCCCGGACGTTAACTATGGCTACACCTTC. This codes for CASSLVPPDVNYGYTF.

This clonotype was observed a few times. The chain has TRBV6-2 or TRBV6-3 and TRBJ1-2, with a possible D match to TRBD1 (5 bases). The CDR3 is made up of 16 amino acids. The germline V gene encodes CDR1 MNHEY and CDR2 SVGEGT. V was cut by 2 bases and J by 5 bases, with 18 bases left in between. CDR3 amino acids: CASSYGQDKRRYGYTF. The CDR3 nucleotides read TGTGCCAGCAGTTACGGCCAGGACAAACGTAGATATGGCTACACCTTC.